This T cell receptor beta chain emerged from a study of cytomegalovirus exposure and HLA in healthy donors (dated by TCRdb to between 2016 and 2019). As for the study more broadly: In an earlier analysis of roughly 590 of the donors, around 300 Gb of sequence data and approximately 100 million unique TCR beta sequences from 150 million to 200 million T cells were reported. An early release that covered about 640 HLA-typed donors contained approximately 300 gigabases of sequencing data and 80 million or so unique TCR sequences. Typing coverage varied by locus: about 620-640 donors for A, B, C, DRB1 and DQB1; roughly 510 for DQA1; about 570 for DPA1; some 470 for DPB1. The study aimed to test whether cataloging public T cell receptors could reveal signatures of past pathogen exposure. Among about 400 genotyped donors of the cohort, an average of around 240,000 unique TCR beta nucleotide sequences was sequenced per donor, of which about 18% were non-productive. In addition to the first cohort of approximately 670 subjects, a separate validation cohort of approximately 120 different subjects was used. To decide whether each TCR beta V gene segment behaved as functional or pseudogenic, an earlier analysis of some 600 of the donors relied on high-throughput TCR beta sequencing. A later analysis re-examined previously published TCR beta repertoires from several hundred donors and added high-resolution HLA genotyping to investigate patterns of TCR occurrence. High-throughput TCR immunosequencing, statistical association of individual TCRs with disease status, and machine learning were combined to predict cytomegalovirus infection status. HLA typing covered class I and class II loci at four-digit resolution. Donor age, sex, ethnicity and CMV serostatus were collected together with the repertoire data. In a later genetic analysis, genome-wide SNP genotypes for 398 of the 666 donors were used, and that subset was treated as a discovery cohort. Four or five DR-DQ haplotypes were handled as single units for association and clustering because linkage in the cohort was strong. Every discovery cohort repertoire had been produced on one sequencing platform. The study used immunosequencing to profile the T cell repertoires of approximately 650 subjects and linked those repertoires to cytomegalovirus serostatus. Rather than using new phenotypic data, the later analysis identified candidate immune exposures from TCR beta sequences and from how often those sequences occurred across donors. Among the roughly 400 genotyped donors, about 85% belonged to the genetic ancestry cluster associated with self-reported Caucasian donors.

As concerns this clone: Its antigen is not yet known. No much larger clonotype is one base removed from it; base qualities were not supplied.

In total, 630 or so healthy bone marrow donors made up the cohort. At the time of sampling, every cohort member was nominally healthy, though immune exposures that went unrecorded were likely present. The donor was CMV seropositive and belonged to the group of over 250 seropositive cohort members. A peripheral blood sample was collected from each donor, and TCR beta sequencing was performed on peripheral blood mononuclear cells. Genomic DNA extraction from the blood cell samples was performed with the Qiagen DNeasy Blood Extraction Kit. The library was produced with the immunoSEQ multiplex PCR assay. A mixture of 60 forward primers for TCR Vbeta segments and 13 reverse primers for TCR Jbeta segments was used in the multiplex PCR. Amplification of the CDR3 region of rearranged TCR beta genes was performed with a multiplex PCR assay on genomic DNA. On the Illumina HiSeq System, the amplified TCR beta libraries were sequenced as 87-base-pair reads. As for how the authors treated the data: A later analysis counted tens of millions of unique TCR beta chains across the 666 repertoires, and about 10 million of these chains were shared by at least two donors. To remove PCR and sequencing errors, raw reads were error-corrected and collapsed into unique sequences using a nearest-neighbor algorithm that merged closely related sequences. Alignment of CDR3 sequences to IMGT reference sequences was used to assign V, D and J gene segments. For a sequence to be retained, a match of at least six nucleotides was required to both a V gene segment and a J gene segment. Rearrangements were classified as productive when the CDR3 lacked stop codons and remained in frame with V and J, and all other rearrangements were classified as non-productive. CDR3 was defined by IMGT convention, running from the second conserved V-encoded cysteine to the conserved J-encoded phenylalanine. The earlier analysis of 500 to 650 of the donors excluded any sequence lacking an unambiguous match to a single V gene segment. In an earlier analysis of approximately 560 of the donors, a V segment was called functional when productive rearrangements were above 56.7%, and segregating when the standard deviation between donors exceeded 5%. A statistical classification framework was built to diagnose cytomegalovirus status from the catalog of TCR beta chain sequences. V and J gene assignment, in a later analysis, came from comparing TCR nucleotide sequences with IMGT/GENE-DB human TR gene sequences. A later analysis assigned CDR3 sequences and most-parsimonious VDJ recombination scenarios with the TCRdist pipeline. In a later analysis, each TCR beta chain was defined by its CDR3 amino acid sequence together with its V-gene family, and reads without a unique V-gene family were excluded. In a later analysis, around 650 highly shared, low-generation-probability nucleotide sequences were removed to address suspected cross-contamination and a sequencing artifact. For each public chain, a later analysis derived a clonal expansion index from normalized ranks of inferred template counts within each repertoire. A later analysis computed generation probabilities with a VDJ recombination model fitted to out-of-frame rearrangements, and checked the results against IGoR. A later analysis scored TCR-TCR, TCR-HLA and TCR-CMV co-occurrence with hypergeometric tests, applying a repertoire-size bias correction to TCR pairs. To estimate false discovery rates, a later analysis permuted the HLA or CMV assignments 20 times. In a later analysis, co-occurring TCRs were grouped with DBSCAN, and TCRdist sequence similarity was added when clustering was performed within HLA-allele-positive subsets. For co-occurrence clustering, repertoires with fewer than 30,000 or more than 120,000 public chains were excluded, along with about five repertoires with anomalous nucleotide sharing. TCRdb limited this immuneACCESS table to in-frame rearrangements with V and J called. A share of clones is missing; checked studies link under half to unresolved V genes, and the rest is unexplained. Clone size and the V and J calls come from that table; the DNA yielded D and trimming. The sample records about 130,000 clones, 65% to 80% of which are singletons. The top ten clonotypes cover approximately 7% of the sample.

Broader findings and caveats from the paper: Several of the top co-occurrence clusters appeared to be linked to parvovirus B19, influenza, CMV and Epstein-Barr virus, according to a later analysis. Immune exposure information for the cohort was limited to CMV serostatus. Sequencing depth was assumed to be roughly uniform across donors in the presence/absence analyses, though that assumption may not hold. About 15 rarely observed V segments, including chromosome 9 orphons, were excluded from the earlier analysis of several hundred of the donors because counts were too low. It was suggested by the authors that the approach could potentially be generalized to other disease states and immunological phenotypes. In a later analysis, HLA-associated TCR beta chains showed more clonal expansion and lower generation probabilities than non-associated chains that were equally common. Because some donors lacked HLA typing at each locus, the association tests relied only on the typed subset. In a later analysis, TCR association rates were found to vary across HLA loci, with the most associated TCRs seen for DRB1 alleles and the fewest for HLA-C alleles. The sequencing pipeline was judged likely to have produced a cluster of highly shared sequence variants as a technical artifact. Across donors, most TCR sequences were observed very rarely, whereas some public TCRs were present in many individuals. In a later genetic analysis, a missense DCLRE1C variant was associated with V-gene and J-gene trimming of TCR beta chains, and the association was replicated in an independent cohort. In a later genetic analysis, fewer N-insertions in productive TCRs were reported among donors in an Asian-associated ancestry cluster than the roughly 670-donor mean. A further reported finding was that TCR beta sequences accurately predicted the HLA-A and HLA-B alleles for most subjects in the first cohort. In vitro tests confirmed that a few of the cytomegalovirus-associated TCR beta chains recognize cytomegalovirus antigens. The classifier was reported to diagnose cytomegalovirus status with high specificity and sensitivity in both the original cohort and the validation cohort. In a later analysis, 15,000 to 20,000 TCR beta sequences were associated with specific HLA alleles at a false discovery rate of 0.05. Correlated functional status among segregating V segments might reflect linkage disequilibrium, but an unknown experimental factor could not be ruled out. In an earlier analysis of some 550 of the donors, most TCR beta V segments were observed in productive rearrangements about 90% or about 30% of the time, broadly matching IMGT annotations. In this cohort, only TCR beta chains were sequenced, and detectable features were limited by the absence of alpha or paired-chain data. When HLA alleles, especially DR and DQ, strongly co-occurred, attributing TCR associations to individual alleles was difficult. Most CMV-associated TCR beta chains appeared to be HLA-restricted in a later analysis, and the HLA associations seemed to be driven largely by CMV exposure. A total of 150 to 200 TCR beta chains were listed by the study as associated with cytomegalovirus.

The sample taken for sequencing was PBMCs. The clonotype comes from a man aged 35 to 55 in good health and CMV-seropositive.

The CDR3 is CASSLTSDQPQHF. The nucleotide sequence reads as follows: TGTGCCAGCAGCTTAACTTCGGATCAGCCCCAGCATTTT. The chain joins TRBV7-9 to TRBJ1-5, with the D gene uncertain. The germline V gene encodes CDR1 SEHNR and CDR2 FQNEAQ (reference sequence). The cysteine opens and the phenylalanine closes a CDR3 of 13 amino acids. The kept DNA is CDR3 alone, 39 bases in frame from the first base. At the junction V is shortened by 2 bases and J by 5 bases, with 7 bases in between.